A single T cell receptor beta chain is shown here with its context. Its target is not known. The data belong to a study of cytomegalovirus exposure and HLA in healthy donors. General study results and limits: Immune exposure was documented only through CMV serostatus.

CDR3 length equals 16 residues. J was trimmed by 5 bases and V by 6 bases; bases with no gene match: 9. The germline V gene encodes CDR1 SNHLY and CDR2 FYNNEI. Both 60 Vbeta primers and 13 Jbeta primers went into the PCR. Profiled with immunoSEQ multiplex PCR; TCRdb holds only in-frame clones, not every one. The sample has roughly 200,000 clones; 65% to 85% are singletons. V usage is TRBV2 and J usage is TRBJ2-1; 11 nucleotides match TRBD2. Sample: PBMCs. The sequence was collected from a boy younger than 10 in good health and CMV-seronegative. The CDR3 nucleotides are TGTGCCAGCAGACTTCGACTAGCGGGGCTAGACAATGAGCAGTTCTTC. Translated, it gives CASRLRLAGLDNEQFF.